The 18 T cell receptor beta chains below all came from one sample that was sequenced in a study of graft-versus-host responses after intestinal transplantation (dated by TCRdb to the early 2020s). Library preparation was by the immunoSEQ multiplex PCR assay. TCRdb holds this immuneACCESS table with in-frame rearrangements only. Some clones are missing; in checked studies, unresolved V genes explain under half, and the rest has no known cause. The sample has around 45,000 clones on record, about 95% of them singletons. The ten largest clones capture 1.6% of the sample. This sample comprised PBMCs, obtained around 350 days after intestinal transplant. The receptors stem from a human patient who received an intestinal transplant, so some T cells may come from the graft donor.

In DNA, the CDR3 is TGTGCCAGCAGTTACCCTTGGACAGTCAACACTGAAGCTTTCTTT. This translates into CASSYPWTVNTEAFF. The J gene is TRBJ1-1, the V gene TRBV6-5; possible D gene TRBD1, 6 bases. The CDR3 sequence is 15 residues long. Germline lookup yields CDR1 MNHEY and CDR2 SVGAGI. V dropped 2 bases and J dropped 2 bases, with 12 bases sitting between them.

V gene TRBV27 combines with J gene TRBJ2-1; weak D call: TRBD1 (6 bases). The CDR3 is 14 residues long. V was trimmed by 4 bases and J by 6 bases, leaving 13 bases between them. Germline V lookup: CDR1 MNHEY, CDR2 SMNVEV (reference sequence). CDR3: CASSYRGQTNEQFF. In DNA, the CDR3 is TGTGCCAGCAGTTACCGAGGACAGACCAATGAGCAGTTCTTC.

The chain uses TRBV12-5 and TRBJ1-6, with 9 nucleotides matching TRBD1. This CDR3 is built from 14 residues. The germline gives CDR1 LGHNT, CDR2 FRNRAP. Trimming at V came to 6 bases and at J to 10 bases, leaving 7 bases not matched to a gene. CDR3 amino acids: CASGRGQGRSPLHF. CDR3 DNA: TGTGCTAGTGGCCGCGGACAGGGGAGGTCACCCCTCCACTTT.

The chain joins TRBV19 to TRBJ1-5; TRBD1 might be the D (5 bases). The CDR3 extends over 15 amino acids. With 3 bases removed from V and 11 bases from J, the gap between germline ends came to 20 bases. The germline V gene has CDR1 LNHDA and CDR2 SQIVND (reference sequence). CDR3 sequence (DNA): TGTGCCAGTAGTATGGGGCAGCGAAGCCGGGGGGCCCAGCATTTT. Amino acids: CASSMGQRSRGAQHF. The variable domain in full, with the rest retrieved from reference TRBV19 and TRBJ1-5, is DGGITQSPKYLFRKEGQNVTLSCEQNLNHDAMYWYRQDPGQGLRLIYYSQIVNDFQKGDIAEGYSVSREKKESFPLTVTSAQKNPTAFYLCASSMGQRSRGAQHFGDGTRLSIL.

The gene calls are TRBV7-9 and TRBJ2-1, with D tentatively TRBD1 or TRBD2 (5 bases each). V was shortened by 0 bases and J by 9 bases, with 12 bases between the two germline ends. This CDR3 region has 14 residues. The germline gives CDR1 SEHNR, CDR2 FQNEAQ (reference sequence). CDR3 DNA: TGTGCCAGCAGCTTAGCGGGGCCTCGGGGTGAGCAGTTCTTC. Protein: CASSLAGPRGEQFF.

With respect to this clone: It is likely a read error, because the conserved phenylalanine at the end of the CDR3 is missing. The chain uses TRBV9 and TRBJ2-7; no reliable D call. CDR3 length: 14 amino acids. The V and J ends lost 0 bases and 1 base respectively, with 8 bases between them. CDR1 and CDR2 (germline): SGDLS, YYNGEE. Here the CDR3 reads CASSVAADSYEQYL. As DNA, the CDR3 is TGTGCCAGCAGCGTAGCTGCTGATTCCTACGAGCAGTACCTC.

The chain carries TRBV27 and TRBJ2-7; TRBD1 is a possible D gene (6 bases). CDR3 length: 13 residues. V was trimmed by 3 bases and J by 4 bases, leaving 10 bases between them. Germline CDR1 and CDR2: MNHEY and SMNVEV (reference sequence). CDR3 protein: CASSFTGKYEQYF. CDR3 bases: TGTGCCAGCAGTTTCACAGGGAAGTACGAGCAGTACTTC.

As DNA, the CDR3 is TGTGCCATCAGTGGAAAGACTAGCGGGAGCACCCGCACAGATACGCAGTATTTT. Translating gives CAISGKTSGSTRTDTQYF. J is TRBJ2-3 and V is TRBV10-3, with 12 bases lining up with TRBD2. V shed 4 bases and J 1 base; nucleotides not matched to a gene: 9. The CDR3 has 18 amino acids. Per the germline V gene, CDR1 is ENHRY and CDR2 is SYGVKD.

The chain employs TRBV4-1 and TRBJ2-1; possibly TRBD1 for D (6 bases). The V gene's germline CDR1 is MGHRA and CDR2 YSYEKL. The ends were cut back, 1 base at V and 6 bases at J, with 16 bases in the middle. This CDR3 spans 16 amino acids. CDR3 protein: CASSQVGTKKANEQFF. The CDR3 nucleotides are TGCGCCAGCAGCCAAGTCGGGACAAAGAAGGCCAATGAGCAGTTCTTC.

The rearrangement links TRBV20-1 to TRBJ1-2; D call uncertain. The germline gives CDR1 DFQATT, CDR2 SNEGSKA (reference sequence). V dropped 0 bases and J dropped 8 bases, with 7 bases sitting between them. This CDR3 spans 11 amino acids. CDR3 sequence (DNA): TGCAGTGCTAGAGACGAGCCCGGCTACACCTTC. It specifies CSARDEPGYTF.

CDR3 sequence (DNA): TGTGCCAGCCAGGGACAGGGGTTCGAGCAGTACTTC. Translating gives CASQGQGFEQYF. The gene calls are TRBV27 and TRBJ2-7; the match to TRBD1 covers 10 bases. J was trimmed by 6 bases and V by 8 bases; bases with no gene match: 4. CDR3 length equals 12 residues. CDR1 is MNHEY, CDR2 SMNVEV, per germline (reference sequence).

CDR3 nucleotide sequence: TGTGCCAGCGCGTCCGGGACAGACTATCAGCCCCAGCATTTT. This gives the protein CASASGTDYQPQHF. V is TRBV18 and J is TRBJ1-5; 7 bases fit TRBD1. The CDR3 is 14 amino acids. The trim removed 8 bases at V and 5 bases at J, leaving 9 bases unmatched. Germline values: CDR1 KGHSH, CDR2 LQKENI.

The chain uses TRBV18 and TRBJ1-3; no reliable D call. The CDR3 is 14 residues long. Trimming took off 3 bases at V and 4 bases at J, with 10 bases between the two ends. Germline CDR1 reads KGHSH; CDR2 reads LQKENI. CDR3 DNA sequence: TGTGCCAGCTCACCTGGGCCAGAGGGAAACACCATATATTTT. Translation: CASSPGPEGNTIYF.

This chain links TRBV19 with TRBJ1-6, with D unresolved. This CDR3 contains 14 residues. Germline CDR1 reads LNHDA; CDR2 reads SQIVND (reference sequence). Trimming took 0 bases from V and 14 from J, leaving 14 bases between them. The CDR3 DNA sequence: TGTGCCAGTAGTATAGAGGGTTTTCATGCAGCCCTCCACTTT. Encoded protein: CASSIEGFHAALHF. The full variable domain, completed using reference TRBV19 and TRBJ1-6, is DGGITQSPKYLFRKEGQNVTLSCEQNLNHDAMYWYRQDPGQGLRLIYYSQIVNDFQKGDIAEGYSVSREKKESFPLTVTSAQKNPTAFYLCASSIEGFHAALHFGNGTRLTVT.

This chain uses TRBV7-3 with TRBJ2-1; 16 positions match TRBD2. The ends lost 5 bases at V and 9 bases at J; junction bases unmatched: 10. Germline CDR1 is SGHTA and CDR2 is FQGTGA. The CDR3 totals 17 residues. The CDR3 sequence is CASSVGLAGGPAAEQFF. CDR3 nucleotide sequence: TGTGCCAGCAGCGTGGGACTAGCGGGAGGGCCTGCGGCTGAGCAGTTCTTC. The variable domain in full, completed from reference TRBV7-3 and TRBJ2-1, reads GAGVSQTPSNKVTEKGKYVELRCDPISGHTALYWYRQSLGQGPEFLIYFQGTGAADDSGLPNDRFFAVRPEGSVSTLKIQRTERGDSAVYLCASSVGLAGGPAAEQFFGPGTRLTVL.

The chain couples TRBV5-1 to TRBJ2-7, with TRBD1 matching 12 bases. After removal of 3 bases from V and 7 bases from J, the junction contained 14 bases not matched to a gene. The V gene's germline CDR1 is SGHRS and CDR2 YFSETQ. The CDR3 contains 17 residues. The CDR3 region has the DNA TGCGCCAGCAGCTGGGATGACCGGGACAGGGGGCTAGGTGAGCAGTACTTC. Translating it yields CASSWDDRDRGLGEQYF. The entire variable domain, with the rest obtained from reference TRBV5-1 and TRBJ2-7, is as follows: KAGVTQTPRYLIKTRGQQVTLSCSPISGHRSVSWYQQTPGQGLQFLFEYFSETQRNKGNFPGRFSGRQFSNSRSEMNVSTLELGDSALYLCASSWDDRDRGLGEQYFGPGTRLTVT.

The CDR3 coding sequence is TGCGCCAGCAGTGGGAATCCGGGACTAGCGGGACAGTTACCGACCGGGGAGCTGTTTTTT. This sequence encodes CASSGNPGLAGQLPTGELFF. The rearrangement links TRBV10-1 to TRBJ2-2; 13 positions match TRBD2. CDR1 WNHNN and CDR2 SYGVQD come from the germline V gene (reference sequence). Losses at the gene ends were 4 bases for V and 5 bases for J; bases not matched to a gene: 16. CDR3 length: 20 residues.

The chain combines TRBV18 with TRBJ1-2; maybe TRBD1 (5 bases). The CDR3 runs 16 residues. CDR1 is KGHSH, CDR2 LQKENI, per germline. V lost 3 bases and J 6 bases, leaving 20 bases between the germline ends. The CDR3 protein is CASSPGRAPIMHGYTF. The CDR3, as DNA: TGTGCCAGCTCACCGGGCAGGGCACCTATTATGCATGGCTACACCTTC.